Listed below are T cell receptor beta chains from one sample, sequenced in a study of blood T cell repertoires in COVID-19. Libraries were prepared by immunoSEQ multiplex PCR; TCRdb keeps only in-frame clonotypes and omits some of them. The table includes around 94,000 clones, about four fifths detected once. The sequenced material came from peripheral blood. Source of these receptors: a human donor in a cohort sampled during active COVID-19. Each CDR3 is given without its conserved first and last residue.

V,CDR3
TRBV9,ASSPPRGEQY
TRBV5-4,ASSLAISGTDTQY
TRBV24-1,ATSAPGSGGTGELF
TRBV14,ASSRLGREVYEQY
TRBV28,ASNYHGMNTEAF
TRBV9,ASSERTGGLNNEQF
TRBV5-4,ASSGSGRGGDTQY
TRBV28,ASRLAGGSSYEQY
TRBV6-2/TRBV6-3,ASSRTDRGLDNEQF
TRBV6-5,ASSLKVQVTEAF
TRBV6-5,ASTLGGGVNTEAF
TRBV28,ASAGGTGNQPQH
TRBV12-3/TRBV12-4,ASSYDIPEKLF
TRBV6-5,ASSYQANTEAF
TRBV24-1,ATSEPGQGNQPQH
TRBV6-5,ASSPTATNEKLF
TRBV6-5,ASSQYRVKHEQY
TRBV27,ASSFEVSRPSGQF
TRBV7-2,ASSLKQGASPQH
TRBV6-5,ASSPDRVQTQY
TRBV6-1,ASSENLLRSPLH
TRBV5-1,ASTLGPVSGSEGETQY
TRBV4-2,ASSQWGGTGGGQPQH
TRBV5-5,ASSEDRGLYGYT
TRBV5-1,ASSYTSGLRNEQF
TRBV30,AWSVGGSNYGYT
TRBV18,ASSPRSSGNTGELF
TRBV27,ASSLRQGYNEQF
TRBV27,ASSLQGAAQPQH
TRBV11-2,ASSLEGGVGYEQY
TRBV30,AWSSGAGGDTEAF
TRBV2,ASSFTGEQY
TRBV10-3,AIGGTSGMYEQY
TRBV10-2,ASSLLAGLLNNEQF
TRBV12-3/TRBV12-4,ASSIRTTGGYT
TRBV6-5,ASAGQGGNTGELF
TRBV7-3,ASSLTSENTIY
TRBV11-2,ASSVPSGGGKLF
TRBV12-3/TRBV12-4,ASSNRATGELF
TRBV25-1,ASSGHLSGELF
TRBV4-1,ASSQVDFLGSSYEQY
TRBV6-5,ASTRGRGYEQY
TRBV6-5,ASRQPGLATDTQY
TRBV6-5,ASKLDGGWTEAF
TRBV28,ASSSTGSGNQPQH
TRBV30,AWTWPGGRWDEQF
TRBV28,ASSPDRGASGANVLT
TRBV5-1,ASSLSTGSTYEQY
TRBV5-5,ASSADRLHATSEAF
TRBV10-1,ASSFQGSSGELF
TRBV5-1,ATGEGGKNTEAF
TRBV9,ASSAGTDTQY